The 27 T cell receptor beta chains reported below all come from one sample, sequenced in a study of shared clonotypes between healthy human individuals. Generated by immunoSEQ multiplex PCR, the TCRdb table keeps only in-frame clones and is missing some. This table holds about 1,900,000 clones, about 95% found once. The naive CD8 population came from CD45RO-negative cells selected for CCR7, without terminally differentiated effector memory CD45RA+ cells. The sample taken for sequencing was naive CD8+ T cells sorted from blood. The receptor source for this set is a man aged 18 to 35 in good health.

The chain uses TRBV5-4 and TRBJ1-6, with 9 bases identical to TRBD1. CDR3 length: 13 residues. Germline CDR1 and CDR2: SGHNT and YYREEE (reference sequence). The V and J ends lost 3 bases and 8 bases, in that order; junction bases with no gene match: 0. The CDR3 loop reads CASSWDRDSPLHF. The CDR3 DNA reads as TGTGCCAGCAGCTGGGACAGGGATTCACCCCTCCACTTT.

The J gene is TRBJ2-7, the V gene TRBV7-8; no reliable D call. V was clipped by 5 bases and J by 3 bases, with 8 bases between them. Germline V gene data show CDR1 as SGHVS and CDR2 as FQNEAQ. This CDR3 is built from 12 residues. Here the CDR3 DNA reads TGTGCCAGCAGCCCGGACGGCTACGAGCAGTACTTC. As protein: CASSPDGYEQYF.

The chain couples TRBV6-5 to TRBJ2-7; 15 positions match TRBD2. The J segment lost 6 bases and the V segment lost 10 bases, leaving 10 bases of the junction unmatched. CDR1 MNHEY and CDR2 SVGAGI come from the germline V gene. This CDR3 is 15 amino acids long. CDR3 protein: CATKGLAGGSGEQYF. The CDR3 region has the DNA TGTGCCACCAAGGGACTAGCGGGAGGATCGGGCGAGCAGTACTTC.

The rearrangement links TRBV7-9 to TRBJ2-5, with 10 bases identical to TRBD1. The germline V gene has CDR1 SEHNR and CDR2 FQNEAQ (reference sequence). V dropped 4 bases and J dropped 1; count of bases not matched to a gene: 12. The CDR3 sequence is 18 residues long. The CDR3 protein is CASSSDRGSSGAQETQYF. As DNA, the CDR3 is TGTGCCAGCAGCTCGGACAGGGGGTCCTCGGGGGCCCAAGAGACCCAGTACTTC.

The chain joins TRBV30 to TRBJ1-2, with 7 bases lining up with TRBD1. Germline V gene data show CDR1 as GTSNPN and CDR2 as SVGIG (reference sequence). The CDR3 loop spans 11 amino acids. With V trimmed by 7 bases and J by 2 bases, 1 base remained unmatched. The chain's CDR3 is CASTGNYGYTF. DNA for the CDR3: TGTGCCTCGACAGGGAACTATGGCTACACCTTC.

This clone turned up a few times. CDR3 in DNA: TGCGCCAGCAGCTTGGAGGCAGATACGCAGTATTTT. It yields the protein CASSLEADTQYF. J is TRBJ2-3 and V is TRBV5-1; D is undetermined. This CDR3 has 12 residues. The germline CDR1 and CDR2 sequences are SGHRS and YFSETQ. The ends were cut back, 0 bases at V and 4 bases at J, with 3 bases in the middle.

V is TRBV4-1 and J is TRBJ2-7; D is perhaps TRBD2 (5 bases). This CDR3 comprises 16 residues. The germline V gene encodes CDR1 MGHRA and CDR2 YSYEKL. Trimming took off 0 bases at V and 3 bases at J, with 15 bases between the two ends. As DNA, the CDR3 is TGCGCCAGCAGCCAAGATCCCGCGGGCTGGGGCTACGAGCAGTACTTC. It yields the protein CASSQDPAGWGYEQYF.

The chain has TRBV28 and TRBJ2-3, with D possibly matching TRBD1 (5 bases). The V gene's germline CDR1 is MDHEN and CDR2 SYDVKM. This CDR3 spans 16 amino acids. V was pared by 3 bases and J by 3 bases, with 16 bases between. CDR3 region: CASSFATDLRTDTQYF. CDR3 bases: TGTGCCAGCAGTTTTGCGACAGACCTTCGGACAGATACGCAGTATTTT.

The chain combines TRBV4-1 with TRBJ1-4, with D possibly TRBD1 on 6 matching bases. The V gene's germline CDR1 is MGHRA and CDR2 YSYEKL. V lost 1 base and J lost 8, with 11 bases in between. CDR3 length: 14 residues. The CDR3 DNA is TGCGCCAGCAGCCAAGGAACGGGGGGCGAAAAACTGTTTTTT. Protein product: CASSQGTGGEKLFF.

CDR3 amino acids: CASSYYGGLDEQFF. Here the CDR3 DNA reads TGCGCCAGCAGCTATTATGGGGGGCTTGATGAGCAGTTCTTC. The chain combines TRBV5-1 with TRBJ2-1; TRBD1 or TRBD2 may be the D gene (6 bases each). V was pared by 3 bases and J by 8 bases, with 15 bases between. The CDR3 runs to 14 residues. The germline gives CDR1 SGHRS, CDR2 YFSETQ.

This clone was picked up a small number of times. DNA of the CDR3: TGTGCCAGCAGCTCACAACAGGGCTCCAACACTGAAGCTTTCTTT. Protein sequence: CASSSQQGSNTEAFF. V usage is TRBV7-6 and J usage is TRBJ1-1; a possible D gene is TRBD1 (6 bases). This CDR3 region has 15 residues. Per the germline V gene, CDR1 is SGHVS and CDR2 is FNYEAQ. Trimming cost V 4 bases and J 2 bases, with 14 bases left between them.

This clone was observed a single time. The V call is TRBV13, the J call TRBJ1-1, with no clear D. Trimming took off 5 bases at V and 4 bases at J, with 17 bases between the two ends. Germline loops: CDR1 PRHDT, CDR2 FYEKMQ (reference sequence). The CDR3 consists of 15 residues. The CDR3 loop is CASSKDSSMGTEAFF. CDR3 DNA: TGTGCCAGCAGCAAGGACTCTTCGATGGGCACTGAAGCTTTCTTT.

The chain employs TRBV6-1 and TRBJ1-6; perhaps TRBD1 as D (6 bases). Germline lookup yields CDR1 MNHNS and CDR2 SASEGT. This CDR3 comprises 15 residues. V lost 1 base and J lost 10, with 14 bases in between. Here the CDR3 DNA reads TGTGCCAGCAGTGAAGAGGCGGCAGGGGTATCACCCCTCCACTTT. Translating gives CASSEEAAGVSPLHF.

CDR3 amino acids: CASSPGTSGSTDTQYF. In nucleotides, the CDR3 is TGTGCCAGCAGCCCCGGGACTAGCGGTAGCACAGATACGCAGTATTTT. This rearrangement joins TRBV11-3 to TRBJ2-3; 11 nucleotides align to TRBD2. The CDR3 is 16 residues long. After removal of 5 bases from V and 0 bases from J, the junction contained 4 bases not matched to a gene. Germline-derived CDR1 and CDR2 are SGHNT and YENEEA. The whole variable domain, filled in from reference TRBV11-3 and TRBJ2-3, reads EAGVVQSPRYKIIEKKQPVAFWCNPISGHNTLYWYLQNLGQGPELLIRYENEEAVDDSQLPKDRFSAERLKGVDSTLKIQPAELGDSAVYLCASSPGTSGSTDTQYFGPGTRLTVL.

The rearrangement links TRBV7-8 to TRBJ1-1; D unclear. In germline, CDR1 is SGHVS, CDR2 FQNEAQ. Deletions cut 4 bases from V and 4 bases from J, with 10 bases between. The CDR3 contains 13 residues. The CDR3, as DNA: TGTGCCAGCAGCTCCCAGTCTGGCACTGAAGCTTTCTTT. Translation: CASSSQSGTEAFF.

The chain combines TRBV27 with TRBJ2-7; a possible D gene is TRBD1 (6 bases). V was clipped by 1 base and J by 2 bases, with 18 bases between them. Germline V gene data show CDR1 as MNHEY and CDR2 as SMNVEV (reference sequence). The CDR3 is made up of 17 amino acids. The CDR3 bases are TGTGCCAGCAGTTTATACCCGACAGGATACACCGCCTACGAGCAGTACTTC. Encoded protein: CASSLYPTGYTAYEQYF.

J is TRBJ2-6 and V is TRBV7-2, with 10 nucleotides matching TRBD2. Germline CDR1 is SGHTA and CDR2 is FQGNSA. With V trimmed by 9 bases and J by 0 bases, 14 bases remained unmatched. The CDR3 contains 19 residues. Here the CDR3 reads CASDPGTSALFSGANVLTF. The DNA for the CDR3 is TGTGCCAGTGACCCCGGGACTAGCGCCTTATTCTCTGGGGCCAACGTCCTGACTTTC.

This clone was recorded only once. The gene calls are TRBV23-1 and TRBJ2-2; TRBD2 is a possible D gene (6 bases). TRBV23-1 is filed as an ORF, its function uncertain. There are 16 residues in the CDR3. V was shortened by 5 bases and J by 0 bases, with 13 bases between the two germline ends. The CDR3 is CASSIPGVTNTGELFF. The DNA of the CDR3 is TGCGCCAGCAGTATTCCGGGAGTTACGAACACCGGGGAGCTGTTTTTT.

About this clone itself: Distinct nucleotide sequences in the sample also encode this CDR3. The chain is built from TRBV19 and TRBJ1-6; no clear D gene. The CDR3 has 13 residues. V shed 2 bases and J shed 5 bases, with 4 bases lying between them. Germline V CDR1 and CDR2: LNHDA, SQIVND (reference sequence). The CDR3 spells CASSITDNSPLHF. Written as DNA, the CDR3 is TGTGCCAGTAGTATAACAGATAATTCACCCCTCCACTTT.

This sequence joins TRBV27 and TRBJ2-7; 11 nucleotides agree with TRBD1. Germline V gene lookup returns CDR1 MNHEY and CDR2 SMNVEV (reference sequence). The V gene end was trimmed by 8 bases and the J gene end by 2 bases; junction bases not matched to a gene: 20. The CDR3 contains 19 residues. CDR3 sequence reads: CASGTIMMAGTGGPYEQYF. CDR3 in DNA: TGTGCCAGCGGTACTATCATGATGGCGGGGACAGGGGGGCCCTACGAGCAGTACTTC.

The rearrangement links TRBV4-3 to TRBJ2-2; no clear D. The CDR3 loop spans 16 amino acids. V dropped 1 base and J dropped 2 bases, with 11 bases sitting between them. Germline-derived CDR1 and CDR2 are LGHNA and YSLEER. CDR3 coding DNA: TGCGCCAGCAGCCAAGTTATTGGCGGAAACACCGGGGAGCTGTTTTTT. Its translation is CASSQVIGGNTGELFF.

The genes are TRBV30 and TRBJ2-1; D remains unclear. The germline gives CDR1 GTSNPN, CDR2 SVGIG (reference sequence). Trimming took 0 bases from V and 6 from J, leaving 9 bases between them. The CDR3 consists of 13 residues. CDR3 nucleotides: TGTGCCTGGAGTGTAACCGCGTCCAATGAGCAGTTCTTC. Its translation is CAWSVTASNEQFF.

The chain combines TRBV13 with TRBJ1-1, with D unclear. The length of the CDR3 is 13 residues. Trimming took off 10 bases at V and 1 base at J, with 13 bases between the two ends. Germline CDR1 PRHDT, CDR2 FYEKMQ (reference sequence). The CDR3 coding sequence is TGTGCCACGTGTTTAGGGCAGAACACTGAAGCTTTCTTT. Protein product: CATCLGQNTEAFF.

V is TRBV6-4 and J is TRBJ1-5, with D maybe TRBD1 (5 bases). This CDR3 spans 18 amino acids. Germline V CDR1 and CDR2: MRHNA, SNTAGT. Trimming took off 3 bases at V and 0 bases at J, with 18 bases between the two ends. In DNA form, the CDR3 reads TGTGCCAGCAGTGAACGGGACTCCCGAACTTATAGCAATCAGCCCCAGCATTTT. Residues: CASSERDSRTYSNQPQHF.

V usage is TRBV30 and J usage is TRBJ2-1, with 15 bases fitting TRBD2. This CDR3 region has 18 residues. Germline V lookup: CDR1 GTSNPN, CDR2 SVGIG (reference sequence). With 1 base clipped from V and 4 bases from J, the junction kept 8 bases outside the gene matches. CDR3 DNA sequence: TGTGCCTGGAGTGCTTCCGGGACTAGCGGGGGGCCGTACAATGAGCAGTTCTTC. Protein: CAWSASGTSGGPYNEQFF.

In this sample, this clone turned up once. V usage is TRBV5-1 and J usage is TRBJ2-7; D gene uncertain. The CDR3 runs 13 residues. Trimming stripped 1 base from V and 3 bases from J, with 8 bases between. CDR1 SGHRS and CDR2 YFSETQ come from the germline V gene. CDR3 protein: CASSLYSNYEQYF. The CDR3 nucleotides read TGCGCCAGCAGCTTGTACAGCAACTACGAGCAGTACTTC.

The V gene is TRBV30, the J gene TRBJ2-2, with TRBD1 as a possible D gene (6 bases). Deletions cut 5 bases from V and 6 bases from J, with 10 bases between. The CDR3 has 12 amino acids. The germline V gene has CDR1 GTSNPN and CDR2 SVGIG (reference sequence). CDR3 sequence reads: CAWHRDAGELFF. CDR3 DNA: TGTGCCTGGCACAGGGATGCCGGGGAGCTGTTTTTT.